The clone carrying this T cell receptor beta chain was found a few times. Antigen: not known. The sample providers were healthy Caucasian people from Russia, aged roughly 6 to 95. This record comes from a study of blood T cells in healthy people across ages. Study-wide points: Because donor CMV status was unknown, expanded clonotype changes were possibly confounded.

Through a sample-barcoded 5' primer and a J-beta primer mix, a second PCR was run for roughly 7 to 12 cycles. MiXCR, run by TCRdb on the 5' RACE reads, gives a single entry per CDR3 protein. The data contain roughly 1.6 million distinct CDR3 sequences, about 31% of them seen just once; the ten biggest clones take up 11%. Trimming removed 7 bases from V and 1 base from J, with 14 bases in between. CDR3 size: 14 residues. Germline V CDR1 and CDR2: SQVTM, ANQGSEA. The TCR sequence derives from a woman in her twenties or thirties in good health. The sample consisted of blood. This chain uses TRBV29-1 with TRBJ2-4; D uncertain. Here the CDR3 reads CSARWIDAKNIQYF. The CDR3 bases are TGCAGCGCCCGCTGGATAGATGCCAAAAACATTCAGTACTTC.